A few counts support the clone carrying this TCR beta chain. Its antigen is as yet unknown. Looked up from germline, CDR1 is SGHAT and CDR2 is FQDESV (reference sequence). The J segment lost 5 bases and the V segment lost 5 bases, leaving 5 bases of the junction unmatched. The CDR3 has 14 residues. This entry comes from a study of OX40 agonist ivuxolimab in advanced cancers. Study-wide background: People in dose escalation had one of these cancers: hepatocellular carcinoma, melanoma, renal cell or head and neck cancer. General study points: The mean number of expanded clones was higher in CD8+ T cells than in CD4+.

Sequencing was performed with immunoSEQ multiplex PCR; in TCRdb, only in-frame clones are kept and a portion is missing. The table includes 55,000 to 75,000 clones, approximately 83% detected once. The material sequenced was CD4+ or CD8+ T cells sorted from blood, taken in a trial of the OX40 agonist ivuxolimab. This clonotype was sampled from an adult with an advanced solid tumor such as melanoma, head and neck, liver or kidney cancer. The chain links TRBV11-1 to TRBJ2-7; 11 bases match TRBD2. The CDR3 loop is CASSRLAGRDEQYF. For the CDR3, the DNA is TGTGCCAGCAGCCGACTAGCGGGGAGAGACGAGCAGTACTTC.